A single sample is the source of the 2 T cell receptor beta chains below, sequenced in a study of CD8+CD57+ T cells in acquired aplastic anemia. Both TCR beta VDJ combination and CDR3 sequence profiling were carried out. Genomic DNA was the template for this profiling. Via MiXCR, TCRdb re-called the reads, giving one row per CDR3 protein. Of about 270,000 distinct CDR3 sequences in the sample, approximately 55% were seen once. Material for sequencing was sorted CD4+, CD8+, or CD8+CD57+ T cells (not recorded which) from PBMCs. These TCRs come from a human donor with severe aplastic anemia or a healthy control (not recorded which).

This clonotype was counted many times. In nucleotides, the CDR3 is TGCGCCAGCAGCTTGCGGATACCGGGGAGTCCGGACAATGAGCAGTTCTTC. Residues: CASSLRIPGSPDNEQFF. The V and J genes are TRBV5-1 and TRBJ2-1, with D tentatively TRBD2 (5 bases). The CDR3 has 17 residues. Trimming took 1 base from V and 5 from J, leaving 19 bases between them. Germline loops: CDR1 SGHRS, CDR2 YFSETQ. Full variable domain (missing parts from reference TRBV5-1 and TRBJ2-1): KAGVTQTPRYLIKTRGQQVTLSCSPISGHRSVSWYQQTPGQGLQFLFEYFSETQRNKGNFPGRFSGRQFSNSRSEMNVSTLELGDSALYLCASSLRIPGSPDNEQFFGPGTRLTVL.

The chain combines TRBV7-3 with TRBJ2-5; a weak D match, TRBD1 (5 bases). Germline V CDR1 and CDR2: SGHTA, FQGTGA. The CDR3 has 18 amino acids. The V gene lost 3 bases and the J gene lost 0 bases, with 20 bases spanning the gap. The CDR3 protein is CASSFPARQGPYQETQYF. The CDR3 nucleotides read TGTGCCAGCAGCTTTCCGGCAAGGCAGGGCCCGTACCAAGAGACCCAGTACTTC.